The clone carrying this T cell receptor beta chain was seen many times. This sample was taken from a study of T-cell reconstitution after alpha-beta-depleted transplantation in children. The CDR3 length is 18 residues. Trimming cost V 1 base and J 4 bases, with 22 bases left between them. The germline V gene encodes CDR1 MNHNS and CDR2 SASEGT. Unique molecular identifiers featured in how the TCRbeta library was prepared. TCRdb re-analysed the PCR reads in MiXCR, keeping a single row per CDR3 protein. The sample has about 72,000 distinct CDR3 sequences, 6% to 8% seen once. Here the sequenced sample was PBMCs from the stem cell graft donor, taken from the stem cell graft. This rearrangement joins TRBV6-1 to TRBJ1-1; D perhaps matches TRBD1 (5 bases). The receptor's source is a human donor who donated a stem cell graft to a child with acute lymphoblastic leukemia. The CDR3 spells CASSEDGAVGRRSTEAFF. CDR3 in DNA: TGTGCCAGCAGTGAAGATGGGGCCGTCGGCAGGAGGAGCACTGAAGCTTTCTTT.